The source of this T cell receptor (delta chain) is a study of gamma-delta T cells after stem cell transplantation. The trim removed 0 bases at V and 4 bases at J, leaving 10 bases unmatched. Germline CDR1 and CDR2: TSWWSYY and QGS. The CDR3 runs 18 residues. TCRdb redid clone calling on the RT-PCR reads using CATT. The sample has 1,000 to 1,500 delta-chain clones, 25% to 30% seen once. The chain uses TRDV1 and TRDJ1; 11 nucleotides agree with TRDD3. Sequencing input: gamma-delta T cells. The sequence derives from a human donor. It is not recorded whose cells these are; they may come from a transplant donor. CDR3 in amino acids: CALGELELGDRNVDKLIF. CDR3 in DNA: TGTGCTCTTGGGGAACTTGAACTGGGGGATAGAAACGTCGATAAACTCATCTTT.